This T cell receptor (beta chain) emerged from a study of T cell responses to AZD1222 COVID-19 vaccine. This clone was seen a single time. The method was immunoSEQ multiplex PCR; TCRdb's version includes in-frame clones alone and lacks a portion of them. Among roughly 190,000 clones, 85% to 95% were seen once, and the ten largest hold 1% to 1.5%. V was shortened by 2 bases and J by 3 bases, with 7 bases between the two germline ends. In germline, CDR1 is MNHEY, CDR2 SVGAGI. CDR3 length: 13 residues. Specimen: peripheral blood, collected on day 0 of AZD1222 vaccination. The rearrangement joins TRBV6-5 to TRBJ1-2, with D perhaps matching TRBD1 (6 bases). This TCR derives from an adult in good health. DNA for the CDR3: TGTGCCAGCAGTTACGGGGGGCACTATGGCTACACCTTC. It translates to CASSYGGHYGYTF.